These 30 T cell receptor beta chains were sequenced from one sample in a study of shared T cell receptors in the human thymus. Measured with immunoSEQ multiplex PCR; TCRdb has only the in-frame clones, and not every one. The sample consists of around 730,000 clones, 80% to 90% of them appearing once. The same sample was also used in a study of human thymus T cells.

Sequenced sample: thymocytes. These receptors were taken from a girl younger than two with a congenital heart defect.

The chain joins TRBV12-5 to TRBJ1-6, with a possible D match to TRBD1 (6 bases). Germline CDR1 LGHNT, CDR2 FRNRAP. V was pared by 2 bases and J by 7 bases, with 21 bases between. This CDR3 comprises 18 residues. CDR3 region: CASGLPPKQGSRNSPLHF. Here the CDR3 DNA reads TGTGCTAGTGGTTTGCCGCCAAAACAGGGATCTCGAAATTCACCCCTCCACTTT.

V usage is TRBV4-1 and J usage is TRBJ1-4; possible D gene TRBD1, 5 bases. Germline V gene lookup returns CDR1 MGHRA and CDR2 YSYEKL. Trimming left V 3 bases short and J 5 bases short, with 13 bases between. The CDR3 runs to 15 residues. The CDR3 loop reads CASSHPGERNEKLFF. CDR3 bases: TGCGCCAGCAGCCACCCGGGGGAGAGGAATGAAAAACTGTTTTTT.

The chain couples TRBV19 to TRBJ2-5; 7 nucleotides agree with TRBD2. Germline V CDR1 and CDR2: LNHDA, SQIVND (reference sequence). The CDR3 is 14 residues long. Trimming at V came to 0 bases and at J to 5 bases, leaving 3 bases not matched to a gene. The CDR3 sequence is CASSIDRAGETQYF. The CDR3 DNA reads TGTGCCAGTAGTATAGATCGAGCGGGGGAGACCCAGTACTTC.

V gene TRBV5-1 combines with J gene TRBJ1-1; 9 bases are shared with TRBD1. The CDR3 length is 14 residues. The V segment lost 5 bases and the J segment 4 bases; nucleotides outside the gene matches: 6. Per the germline V gene, CDR1 is SGHRS and CDR2 is YFSETQ. The CDR3 coding sequence is TGCGCCAGCAGAATCGACAGGGGGGCCACTGAAGCTTTCTTT. The encoded protein is CASRIDRGATEAFF.

The chain has TRBV5-6 and TRBJ1-2; maybe TRBD1 (5 bases). The germline gives CDR1 SGHDT, CDR2 YYEEEE. The CDR3 is made up of 15 amino acids. V gave up 4 bases and J gave up 0 bases, with 13 bases separating them. CDR3 in DNA: TGTGCCAGCAGCCGCGGGGGAGAGTCTAACTATGGCTACACCTTC. Its translation is CASSRGGESNYGYTF.

The V call is TRBV7-8, the J call TRBJ1-5; D call uncertain. Germline CDR1 and CDR2: SGHVS and FQNEAQ. The V end was cut by 5 bases, the J end by 0 bases, with 8 bases between. The CDR3 covers 14 residues. The CDR3 is CASSQVYSNQPQHF. In nucleotides, the CDR3 is TGTGCCAGCAGCCAGGTGTATAGCAATCAGCCCCAGCATTTT.

V gene TRBV28 combines with J gene TRBJ1-1; D is undetermined. This CDR3 has 12 residues. Trimming shortened V by 2 bases and J by 8 bases, and 9 bases separated the two germline ends. CDR1 is MDHEN, CDR2 SYDVKM, per germline. The CDR3 sequence is CASSLVQEEAFF. CDR3 nucleotides: TGTGCCAGCAGTTTAGTCCAGGAAGAAGCTTTCTTT.

This clone showed up just a few times. V and J are TRBV7-9 and TRBJ1-5, with D tentatively TRBD1 (5 bases). The V gene lost 1 base and the J gene lost 10 bases, with 11 bases spanning the gap. CDR3 length: 13 residues. Per the germline V gene, CDR1 is SEHNR and CDR2 is FQNEAQ (reference sequence). The CDR3: CASSLGSGVPQHF. CDR3 DNA sequence: TGTGCCAGCAGCTTAGGGTCGGGGGTTCCCCAGCATTTT. The variable domain in full, with the rest retrieved from reference TRBV7-9 and TRBJ1-5, is DTGVSQNPRHKITKRGQNVTFRCDPISEHNRLYWYRQTLGQGPEFLTYFQNEAQLEKSRLLSDRFSAERPKGSFSTLEIQRTEQGDSAMYLCASSLGSGVPQHFGDGTRLSIL.

V is TRBV6-5 and J is TRBJ1-5, with D perhaps matching TRBD1 (6 bases). CDR3 size: 16 residues. Germline V lookup: CDR1 MNHEY, CDR2 SVGAGI. Trimming left V 4 bases short and J 6 bases short, with 19 bases between. CDR3 coding DNA: TGTGCCAGCAGTTTCGTAACAGGGAGGGCGGTTCAGCCCCAGCATTTT. This translates into CASSFVTGRAVQPQHF.

This chain links TRBV14 with TRBJ2-7; 9 positions agree with TRBD1. Germline lookup yields CDR1 SGHDN and CDR2 FVKESK. The V and J ends lost 3 bases and 4 bases, in that order; junction bases with no gene match: 1. The CDR3 loop spans 13 amino acids. CDR3 protein: CASSHGQGYEQYF. The CDR3 region has the DNA TGTGCCAGCAGCCATGGACAGGGGTACGAGCAGTACTTC.

J is TRBJ1-4 and V is TRBV7-9; 8 bases are a match to TRBD1. This CDR3 region has 14 residues. Per the germline V gene, CDR1 is SEHNR and CDR2 is FQNEAQ (reference sequence). V lost 8 bases, J lost 10 bases, and 12 bases stayed unmatched. CDR3: CASGWTGKTTKLFF. The DNA for the CDR3 is TGTGCCAGCGGGTGGACAGGGAAAACAACAAAACTGTTTTTT.

V is TRBV5-1 and J is TRBJ1-2, with D hard to call. CDR1 SGHRS and CDR2 YFSETQ come from the germline V gene. V lost 3 bases and J lost 5, with 8 bases in between. This CDR3 is built from 12 residues. CDR3 protein: CASSCRGYGYTF. For the CDR3, the DNA is TGCGCCAGCAGCTGTAGAGGGTATGGCTACACCTTC. The full variable domain, its missing parts supplied by reference TRBV5-1 and TRBJ1-2, is KAGVTQTPRYLIKTRGQQVTLSCSPISGHRSVSWYQQTPGQGLQFLFEYFSETQRNKGNFPGRFSGRQFSNSRSEMNVSTLELGDSALYLCASSCRGYGYTFGSGTRLTVV.

This clone was picked up a small number of times. The V gene is TRBV2, the J gene TRBJ1-1, with D possibly matching TRBD1 (5 bases). The germline gives CDR1 SNHLY, CDR2 FYNNEI. The CDR3 has 14 residues. Trimming removed 7 bases from V and 4 bases from J, with 16 bases in between. The CDR3 nucleotides read TGTGCCAGCATTTCCAGGGTCGGCAGCACTGAAGCTTTCTTT. Protein: CASISRVGSTEAFF.

The rearrangement uses TRBV29-1 and TRBJ2-7; no reliable D call. Germline CDR1 reads SQVTM; CDR2 reads ANQGSEA. The CDR3 covers 13 residues. Trimming removed 1 base from V and 3 bases from J, with 10 bases in between. The CDR3 reads CSVEVAEYYEQYF. The CDR3 bases are TGCAGCGTTGAAGTGGCAGAATACTACGAGCAGTACTTC.

This sequence joins TRBV27 and TRBJ2-1, with D maybe TRBD2 (7 bases). CDR3 length: 17 amino acids. V shed 5 bases and J shed 2 bases, with 19 bases lying between them. Per germline, CDR1 MNHEY and CDR2 SMNVEV (reference sequence). The CDR3: CASSQLPARGPYNEQFF. CDR3 nucleotides: TGTGCCAGCAGTCAACTACCGGCGCGGGGGCCCTACAATGAGCAGTTCTTC.

The rearrangement joins TRBV4-1 to TRBJ2-3; the D is unclear. V lost 4 bases and J 4 bases, leaving 21 bases between the germline ends. CDR3 length: 17 residues. Germline V gives CDR1 MGHRA, CDR2 YSYEKL. In DNA, the CDR3 is TGCGCCAGCAGCCCGACGCGCGGAGCGCGTAATCCAGATACGCAGTATTTT. It specifies CASSPTRGARNPDTQYF.

This chain connects TRBV4-3 to TRBJ1-3; tentatively, D is TRBD1 (5 bases). This CDR3 spans 20 amino acids. Germline-derived CDR1 and CDR2 are LGHNA and YSLEER. Trimming left V 3 bases short and J 0 bases short, with 24 bases between. The CDR3 loop is CASSQYRAGGKTYSGNTIYF. For the CDR3, the DNA is TGCGCCAGCAGCCAGTACCGGGCCGGGGGGAAAACCTACTCTGGAAACACCATATATTTT.

The V and J genes are TRBV10-2 and TRBJ1-5, with D uncertain. CDR3 length equals 14 residues. Trimming left V 0 bases short and J 7 bases short, with 10 bases between. The germline gives CDR1 WSHSY, CDR2 SAAADI. The chain's CDR3 is CASSESWRRQPQHF. The CDR3, as DNA: TGCGCCAGCAGTGAGTCGTGGAGGAGACAGCCCCAGCATTTT.

This clone was counted a single time. J is TRBJ2-5 and V is TRBV4-3, with 9 positions matching TRBD1. Per germline, CDR1 LGHNA and CDR2 YSLEER. This CDR3 has 16 residues. With 3 bases clipped from V and 3 bases from J, the junction kept 8 bases outside the gene matches. DNA for the CDR3: TGCGCCAGCAGCCACAACGAGCGGGACAGGGAAGAGACCCAGTACTTC. It codes for CASSHNERDREETQYF.

The chain recombines TRBV28 with TRBJ1-4; TRBD1 matches at 9 bases. The germline V gene has CDR1 MDHEN and CDR2 SYDVKM. CDR3 size: 19 residues. J lost 8 bases, V lost 4 bases, and 20 bases had no gene match. CDR3 bases: TGTGCCAGCAGTTGCCTCCCCGCCAAGTGGGACAGGGCCTGCGAAAAACTGTTTTTT. Translated, it gives CASSCLPAKWDRACEKLFF.

The V call is TRBV4-1, the J call TRBJ2-3; 9 positions match TRBD2. Germline V gives CDR1 MGHRA, CDR2 YSYEKL. The trim removed 0 bases at V and 1 base at J, leaving 5 bases unmatched. The CDR3 contains 17 residues. The CDR3 coding sequence is TGCGCCAGCAGCCAAGACGGTTCTAGCGGGGGCACAGATACGCAGTATTTT. Its translation is CASSQDGSSGGTDTQYF.

This clone was detected once. The rearrangement uses TRBV19 and TRBJ1-5; a possible D gene is TRBD1 (6 bases). Trimming took 3 bases from V and 6 from J, leaving 9 bases between them. CDR3 length equals 13 residues. Germline CDR1 LNHDA, CDR2 SQIVND (reference sequence). The CDR3: CASSMWGPQPQHF. CDR3 sequence (DNA): TGTGCCAGTAGTATGTGGGGGCCTCAGCCCCAGCATTTT.

The rearrangement links TRBV4-3 to TRBJ2-3, with D uncertain. The CDR3 spans 15 residues. Looked up from germline, CDR1 is LGHNA and CDR2 is YSLEER. Trimming stripped 1 base from V and 2 bases from J, with 10 bases between. Here the CDR3 reads CASSQGFSSTDTQYF. The CDR3 DNA reads TGCGCCAGCAGCCAAGGTTTTAGCTCCACAGATACGCAGTATTTT.

The chain employs TRBV5-1 and TRBJ2-7, with 13 nucleotides matching TRBD2. Germline values: CDR1 SGHRS, CDR2 YFSETQ. This CDR3 is 15 amino acids long. V trimming: 4 bases; J trimming: 2 bases; junction bases outside the gene matches: 3. The CDR3 region is CASSPGLAGTYEQYF. CDR3 nucleotide sequence: TGCGCCAGCAGCCCGGGACTAGCGGGGACCTACGAGCAGTACTTC.

As DNA, the CDR3 is TGTGCCAGCAGCCTAAGCGAAGCGGCTAACTATGGCTACACCTTC. Its translation is CASSLSEAANYGYTF. The chain carries TRBV4-2 and TRBJ1-2; D gene unclear. The germline V gene encodes CDR1 LGHNA and CDR2 YNFKEQ. The CDR3 is 15 amino acids. V shed 4 bases and J shed 0 bases, with 12 bases lying between them.

This chain links TRBV27 with TRBJ1-3; D uncertain. Germline V CDR1 and CDR2: MNHEY, SMNVEV (reference sequence). The CDR3 is 14 amino acids. The V gene lost 5 bases and the J gene lost 0 bases, with 8 bases spanning the gap. CDR3 in amino acids: CASSPSSSGNTIYF. The CDR3 coding sequence is TGTGCCAGCAGTCCGAGTTCCTCTGGAAACACCATATATTTT.

The sample holds a few counts of this clone. The chain employs TRBV6-1 and TRBJ1-2; 7 bases fit TRBD1. V lost 2 bases, J lost 5 bases, and 11 bases stayed unmatched. CDR1 MNHNS and CDR2 SASEGT come from the germline V gene. The CDR3 spans 16 residues. This CDR3 reads CASSEHTWGTAYGYTF. CDR3 nucleotides: TGTGCCAGCAGTGAACATACCTGGGGGACAGCGTATGGCTACACCTTC.

The chain uses TRBV29-1 and TRBJ2-5; maybe TRBD2 (6 bases). Germline lookup yields CDR1 SQVTM and CDR2 ANQGSEA. Trimming took off 5 bases at V and 5 bases at J, with 9 bases between the two ends. The CDR3 spans 11 residues. The CDR3 loop is CSVCGGETQYF. The CDR3 region has the DNA TGCAGCGTTTGTGGGGGGGAGACCCAGTACTTC.

V and J are TRBV5-4 and TRBJ2-1, with 7 bases matching TRBD1. The CDR3 runs 16 residues. V was clipped by 3 bases and J by 0 bases; unmatched bases: 6. The germline V gene has CDR1 SGHNT and CDR2 YYREEE (reference sequence). CDR3 protein: CASSCRTGASYNEQFF. The CDR3, as DNA: TGTGCCAGCAGCTGTCGAACAGGGGCCTCCTACAATGAGCAGTTCTTC.

The chain couples TRBV28 to TRBJ1-1, with TRBD1 identical over 9 bases. This CDR3 region has 16 residues. Germline V gives CDR1 MDHEN, CDR2 SYDVKM. V trimming: 6 bases; J trimming: 4 bases; junction bases outside the gene matches: 12. For the CDR3, the DNA is TGTGCCAGCAGGATTACAGGGGGCGCGAATCCCACTGAAGCTTTCTTT. Its protein product is CASRITGGANPTEAFF.